One sample yielded the 19 T cell receptor beta chains listed below, sequenced in a study of beta chain features in type 1 diabetes. These TCRs are of unknown antigen specificity. Expressed TCRB transcripts were sequenced because the entire RNA isolate underwent reverse transcription. Assay used: immunoSEQ multiplex PCR; TCRdb lists only in-frame clones, some missing. Among nearly 350,000 clones listed, approximately 10% were seen once. The study's findings and limits: Among all four CD4+ subsets, Type 1 diabetes patients had TCRB CDR3s that were moderately but significantly shorter.

Sequenced sample: central memory CD4+ T cells from blood. The source is a man aged 25-45 years with type 1 diabetes.

V gene TRBV4-2 combines with J gene TRBJ1-2, with TRBD1 as a possible D gene (5 bases). V was trimmed by 1 base and J by 0 bases, leaving 9 bases between them. This CDR3 is built from 15 residues. Germline lookup yields CDR1 LGHNA and CDR2 YNFKEQ. The DNA for the CDR3 is TGTGCCAGCAGCCAAGGGCAGGGTTCTAACTATGGCTACACCTTC. Translated, it gives CASSQGQGSNYGYTF.

This clone was seen more than once but under ten times. This specimen includes other DNA sequences encoding the same CDR3. The genes are TRBV4-3 and TRBJ1-2; the D is unclear. V lost 0 bases and J lost 2, with 7 bases in between. The CDR3 extends over 14 amino acids. Germline CDR1 reads LGHNA; CDR2 reads YSLEER. CDR3 protein: CASSQDRGNYGYTF. CDR3 nucleotides: TGCGCCAGCAGCCAAGATCGGGGAAACTATGGCTACACCTTC.

This clone was counted a few times. The J gene is TRBJ2-5, the V gene TRBV27, with D uncertain. The germline CDR1 and CDR2 sequences are MNHEY and SMNVEV (reference sequence). V lost 0 bases and J lost 1, with 12 bases in between. The CDR3 runs to 16 residues. The CDR3, as DNA: TGTGCCAGCAGTTTATCGTGGATGGCAGGCCAAGAGACCCAGTACTTC. Translation: CASSLSWMAGQETQYF.

Only a few counts were recorded for this clone. This chain links TRBV2 with TRBJ2-2; D unresolved. The germline gives CDR1 SNHLY, CDR2 FYNNEI. V was cut by 2 bases and J by 1 base, with 8 bases left in between. This CDR3 spans 15 amino acids. CDR3 nucleotides: TGTGCCAGCAGTGAAACGGCAGGGAACACCGGGGAGCTGTTTTTT. Encoded protein: CASSETAGNTGELFF.

This clone was picked up many times. The chain links TRBV5-1 to TRBJ1-1; TRBD1 is a possible D gene (6 bases). The CDR3 consists of 16 residues. The ends were cut back, 2 bases at V and 4 bases at J, with 18 bases in the middle. Germline loops: CDR1 SGHRS, CDR2 YFSETQ. CDR3 residues: CASSFSRGQGSTEAFF. The DNA of the CDR3 is TGCGCCAGCAGCTTTTCCCGGGGGCAGGGGAGCACTGAAGCTTTCTTT. Using reference TRBV5-1 and TRBJ1-1 for the parts outside the CDR3, the full variable domain is KAGVTQTPRYLIKTRGQQVTLSCSPISGHRSVSWYQQTPGQGLQFLFEYFSETQRNKGNFPGRFSGRQFSNSRSEMNVSTLELGDSALYLCASSFSRGQGSTEAFFGQGTRLTVV.

The table lists this clone with a few counts. V gene TRBV6-5 combines with J gene TRBJ2-3; 8 bases match TRBD2. CDR3 length equals 14 residues. Looked up from germline, CDR1 is MNHEY and CDR2 is SVGAGI. The J segment lost 2 bases and the V segment lost 6 bases, leaving 4 bases of the junction unmatched. Here the CDR3 DNA reads TGTGCCAGCAGGGGAGCGGGGGCCACAGATACGCAGTATTTT. It is translated as CASRGAGATDTQYF.

V usage is TRBV5-6 and J usage is TRBJ1-1; D ambiguous. CDR1 is SGHDT and CDR2 is YYEEEE in the germline V gene. This CDR3 has 12 amino acids. Trimming pared 2 bases from V and 0 bases from J, leaving 2 bases between. The CDR3 DNA sequence: TGTGCCAGCAGCTTCTTGAACACTGAAGCTTTCTTT. Its protein is CASSFLNTEAFF.

The chain links TRBV23-1 to TRBJ1-1; 8 bases agree with TRBD1. TRBV23-1 is flagged as an ORF with uncertain function. V dropped 0 bases and J dropped 4; count of bases not matched to a gene: 10. The CDR3 covers 17 residues. The CDR3 DNA follows: TGCGCCAGCAGTCAATCGAATCATCGGCAGGGGGCCACTGAAGCTTTCTTT. Protein: CASSQSNHRQGATEAFF.

The genes are TRBV29-1 and TRBJ1-2; D is ambiguous. The germline gives CDR1 SQVTM, CDR2 ANQGSEA. CDR3 length equals 12 residues. The V end lost 6 bases, the J end lost 1 base, and 9 bases lay between the germline ends. CDR3 sequence reads: CSVLQDNYGYTF. The CDR3 DNA follows: TGCAGCGTGTTACAAGATAACTATGGCTACACCTTC.

The CDR3 DNA follows: TGTGCCAGCATTCCCGGAGACTCTGGAAACACCATATATTTT. This sequence encodes CASIPGDSGNTIYF. This sequence joins TRBV6-5 and TRBJ1-3; the D is unclear. V gave up 7 bases and J gave up 0 bases, with 10 bases separating them. CDR3 length equals 14 residues. CDR1 and CDR2 from the germline V gene are MNHEY and SVGAGI.

Ten or more counts support this clone. The chain carries TRBV2 and TRBJ2-7; TRBD2 is a possible D gene (5 bases). The CDR3 has 12 residues. V was cut by 8 bases and J by 2 bases, with 10 bases left in between. Per the germline V gene, CDR1 is SNHLY and CDR2 is FYNNEI. The CDR3 here is CASGNGAYEQYF. For the CDR3, the DNA is TGTGCCAGCGGAAACGGGGCCTACGAGCAGTACTTC. Full variable domain (outside the CDR3, taken from reference TRBV2 and TRBJ2-7): EPEVTQTPSHQVTQMGQEVILRCVPISNHLYFYWYRQILGQKVEFLVSFYNNEISEKSEIFDDQFSVERPDGSNFTLKIRSTKLEDSAMYFCASGNGAYEQYFGPGTRLTVT.

The sample holds a few counts of this clone. The chain recombines TRBV4-3 with TRBJ1-3; 7 nucleotides align to TRBD1. This CDR3 comprises 13 residues. With V trimmed by 4 bases and J by 4 bases, 1 base remained unmatched. Germline CDR1 is LGHNA and CDR2 is YSLEER. Here the CDR3 DNA reads TGCGCCAGCAGCCTGGACAGGGGAAACACCATATATTTT. This gives the protein CASSLDRGNTIYF.

The chain joins TRBV11-2 to TRBJ2-2; D remains unclear. Germline CDR1 is SGHAT and CDR2 is FQNNGV. Between the trimmed V and J ends, which lost 5 bases and 1 base, there was a span of 5 bases. The CDR3 consists of 13 residues. The CDR3 sequence is CASSKVNTGELFF. CDR3 nucleotide sequence: TGTGCCAGCAGCAAAGTGAACACCGGGGAGCTGTTTTTT.

The rearrangement joins TRBV19 to TRBJ2-2, with a tentative D call TRBD2 (5 bases). Looked up from germline, CDR1 is LNHDA and CDR2 is SQIVND (reference sequence). Trimming stripped 2 bases from V and 3 bases from J, with 10 bases between. The CDR3 length is 15 residues. The CDR3 DNA is TGTGCCAGTAGTATACGTTTCGGGGACACCGGGGAGCTGTTTTTT. As protein: CASSIRFGDTGELFF. The whole variable domain, filled in from reference TRBV19 and TRBJ2-2, reads DGGITQSPKYLFRKEGQNVTLSCEQNLNHDAMYWYRQDPGQGLRLIYYSQIVNDFQKGDIAEGYSVSREKKESFPLTVTSAQKNPTAFYLCASSIRFGDTGELFFGEGSRLTVL.

This clone was counted a few times. CDR3 loop: CASSLGGALTDGYTF. CDR3 DNA sequence: TGTGCCAGCAGTTTAGGGGGCGCGTTAACCGATGGCTACACCTTC. The V and J genes are TRBV28 and TRBJ1-2; possible D gene TRBD1, 6 bases. Trimming stripped 2 bases from V and 6 bases from J, with 16 bases between. Looked up from germline, CDR1 is MDHEN and CDR2 is SYDVKM. This CDR3 is 15 amino acids long.

This clone was seen more than once but under ten times. The rearrangement uses TRBV28 and TRBJ2-5; D is unresolved. V was cut by 1 base and J by 5 bases, with 5 bases left in between. There are 12 residues in the CDR3. CDR1 and CDR2 from the germline V gene are MDHEN and SYDVKM. The CDR3 protein is CASSLSGETQYF. The CDR3 coding sequence is TGTGCCAGCAGTTTATCCGGGGAGACCCAGTACTTC.

This clone was seen a few times. V gene TRBV30 combines with J gene TRBJ1-4, with TRBD1 matching 7 bases. Germline assignment: CDR1 GTSNPN and CDR2 SVGIG (reference sequence). Trimming took 6 bases from V and 6 from J; bases not matched to a gene: 7. The length of the CDR3 is 13 residues. The CDR3 here is CACTTGSDEKLFF. CDR3 bases: TGTGCCTGCACGACAGGGTCGGATGAAAAACTGTTTTTT.

This chain connects TRBV2 to TRBJ2-6; D not resolved. The germline V gene has CDR1 SNHLY and CDR2 FYNNEI. CDR3 length: 14 residues. The V end lost 7 bases, the J end lost 1 base, and 8 bases lay between the germline ends. In DNA, the CDR3 is TGTGCCAGCATTATCGGTTCTGGGGCCAACGTCCTGACTTTC. Translation gives CASIIGSGANVLTF.

CDR3 coding DNA: TGTGCCAGCAGCCAAGATTTGACAGGGTATGCTGGCTACACCTTC. It translates to CASSQDLTGYAGYTF. V usage is TRBV4-2 and J usage is TRBJ1-2; 7 bases are shared with TRBD1. With V trimmed by 0 bases and J by 7 bases, 8 bases remained unmatched. The CDR3 is 15 residues long. Germline loops: CDR1 LGHNA, CDR2 YNFKEQ.